A single sample gave rise to the 31 T cell receptor beta chains below, sequenced in a study of blood T cell repertoires in COVID-19. Sequencing was performed with immunoSEQ multiplex PCR; in TCRdb, only in-frame clones are kept and a portion is missing. Of about 100,000 clones listed, 88% are singletons. The specimen sequenced was peripheral blood. The origin of the receptors is a human donor in a cohort sampled during active COVID-19.

CDR3 protein: CASSQVVGGVGEQYF. The CDR3 bases are TGTGCCAGCAGCCAAGTTGTCGGCGGTGTCGGCGAGCAGTACTTC. This sequence joins TRBV4-2 and TRBJ2-7; D is uncertain. V was cut by 1 base and J by 6 bases, with 16 bases left in between. The CDR3 runs 15 residues. CDR1 is LGHNA, CDR2 YNFKEQ, per germline.

The genes are TRBV15 and TRBJ2-7, with 12 bases lining up with TRBD1. The CDR3 is made up of 16 amino acids. V shed 3 bases, J shed 1 base, and the junction held 4 bases outside the gene matches. In germline, CDR1 is LNHNV, CDR2 YYDKDF (reference sequence). The CDR3 DNA reads TGTGCCACCAGCAGGGGACAGGGGGCCTCATCCTACGAGCAGTACTTC. Its protein product is CATSRGQGASSYEQYF.

The V call is TRBV10-3, the J call TRBJ2-3, with D unresolved. Trimming cost V 4 bases and J 4 bases, with 6 bases left between them. CDR1 is ENHRY, CDR2 SYGVKD, per germline. The CDR3 is 12 amino acids. The CDR3 protein is CAISGVSDTQYF. CDR3 nucleotide sequence: TGTGCCATCAGTGGAGTTTCAGATACGCAGTATTTT.

The V and J genes are TRBV11-3 and TRBJ2-2; 9 positions agree with TRBD1. CDR1 is SGHNT, CDR2 YENEEA, per germline. The CDR3 consists of 15 residues. V lost 4 bases to trimming and J lost 3 bases; unmatched junction nucleotides: 3. CDR3 in DNA: TGTGCCAGCAGCTACCGGGACAGGGACACCGGGGAGCTGTTTTTT. The encoded protein is CASSYRDRDTGELFF.

CDR3 sequence (DNA): TGTGCCAGCAGCCAATCGCCCCAAAGCGAGCAGTTCTTC. This codes for CASSQSPQSEQFF. V and J are TRBV16 and TRBJ2-1; D remains unclear. The V end lost 0 bases, the J end lost 10 bases, and 10 bases lay between the germline ends. Germline CDR1 is KGHSY and CDR2 is FQNENV. This CDR3 comprises 13 residues. The full variable domain, its missing parts supplied by reference TRBV16 and TRBJ2-1, is GEEVAQTPKHLVRGEGQKAKLYCAPIKGHSYVFWYQQVLKNEFKFLISFQNENVFDETGMPKERFSAKCLPNSPCSLEIQATKLEDSAVYFCASSQSPQSEQFFGPGTRLTVL.

The chain has TRBV5-6 and TRBJ1-1, with TRBD1 identical over 10 bases. The germline gives CDR1 SGHDT, CDR2 YYEEEE. The V and J ends lost 4 bases and 8 bases, in that order; junction bases with no gene match: 11. The CDR3 covers 15 residues. CDR3 residues: CASSIRQGAYREAFF. In nucleotides, the CDR3 is TGTGCCAGCAGCATCAGACAGGGGGCGTACAGAGAAGCTTTCTTT.

Only one count was recorded for this clone. The DNA for the CDR3 is TGTGCCAGCTCACCCGCTGGGGCGGCGGTCGGTGGAGCCCAGTACTTC. It yields the protein CASSPAGAAVGGAQYF. The chain is built from TRBV18 and TRBJ2-5, with a weak D call TRBD1 (5 bases). V was pared by 3 bases and J by 9 bases, with 23 bases between. The CDR3 loop spans 16 amino acids. In germline, CDR1 is KGHSH, CDR2 LQKENI.

Written as DNA, the CDR3 is TGTGCCAGCAGTTTAAATACGAATCGACAGGATACTTACAATGAGCAGTTCTTC. Translated: CASSLNTNRQDTYNEQFF. This chain links TRBV28 with TRBJ2-1, with D possibly matching TRBD1 (6 bases). Trimming removed 2 bases at V and 4 bases at J, with 21 bases between. The germline V gene has CDR1 MDHEN and CDR2 SYDVKM. The CDR3 consists of 18 residues.

The chain couples TRBV7-3 to TRBJ1-1; the D gene is possibly TRBD1 (5 bases). The V and J ends lost 4 bases and 6 bases respectively, with 12 bases between them. Per the germline V gene, CDR1 is SGHTA and CDR2 is FQGTGA. CDR3 length equals 13 residues. The CDR3 sequence is CASSSNRGAEAFF. As DNA, the CDR3 is TGTGCCAGCAGCTCTAACCGGGGGGCTGAAGCTTTCTTT.

CDR3 nucleotide sequence: TGTGCCAGCAGGGCACCGGACAGGAGCTCCTACGAGCAGTACTTC. Its translation: CASRAPDRSSYEQYF. The chain is built from TRBV2 and TRBJ2-7; TRBD1 aligns across 7 bases. Germline values: CDR1 SNHLY, CDR2 FYNNEI. With 6 bases clipped from V and 0 bases from J, the junction kept 8 bases outside the gene matches. The CDR3 extends over 15 amino acids.

CDR3 sequence: CASSLPTGVNEKLFF. In DNA, the CDR3 is TGCGCCAGCAGCTTGCCAACAGGGGTGAATGAAAAACTGTTTTTT. The V and J genes are TRBV5-1 and TRBJ1-4, with 7 positions matching TRBD1. Germline trimming cut 1 base from V and 5 bases from J; bases unmatched to any gene: 5. The CDR3 sequence is 15 residues long. Germline V gene lookup returns CDR1 SGHRS and CDR2 YFSETQ.

The rearrangement uses TRBV19 and TRBJ2-2; 7 bases match TRBD1. Germline CDR1 LNHDA, CDR2 SQIVND (reference sequence). Trimming cost V 6 bases and J 4 bases; bases outside gene matches: 8. The CDR3 runs to 15 residues. The CDR3 DNA follows: TGTGCCAGTAGCGGGACAGATTACTTCACCGGGGAGCTGTTTTTT. It encodes CASSGTDYFTGELFF.

The J gene is TRBJ1-5, the V gene TRBV6-5, with 8 bases fitting TRBD1. The CDR3 runs 13 residues. With 6 bases clipped from V and 10 bases from J, the junction kept 8 bases outside the gene matches. Germline-derived CDR1 and CDR2 are MNHEY and SVGAGI. CDR3 sequence (DNA): TGTGCCAGCAGCCTGGACAGGGAAGTCCCCCAGCATTTT. Its translation is CASSLDREVPQHF.

This chain uses TRBV3-1 (or the pseudogene TRBV3-2) with TRBJ1-1; no reliable D call. The CDR3 loop spans 14 amino acids. CDR1 is LGHDT and CDR2 is YNNKEL in the germline V gene (reference sequence). Trimming took off 4 bases at V and 4 bases at J, with 13 bases between the two ends. The CDR3 region is CASSPAWSGTEAFF. For the CDR3, the DNA is TGTGCCAGCAGCCCTGCTTGGAGTGGCACTGAAGCTTTCTTT.

The V gene is TRBV12-3 or TRBV12-4, the J gene TRBJ2-1; a weak D match, TRBD1 (5 bases). V gave up 6 bases and J gave up 14 bases, with 17 bases separating them. The CDR3 runs to 12 residues. The CDR3 here is CASRPDSSYEFF. The CDR3 DNA reads TGTGCCAGCAGACCTGACAGTAGTTACGAGTTCTTC.

The CDR3 spells CASSQELSGSYNEQFF. The CDR3 DNA reads TGCGCCAGCAGCCAGGAACTTAGCGGGAGTTACAATGAGCAGTTCTTC. The rearrangement links TRBV4-3 to TRBJ2-1, with 9 bases aligning to TRBD2. Germline CDR1 LGHNA, CDR2 YSLEER. The trim removed 3 bases at V and 4 bases at J, leaving 7 bases unmatched. The CDR3 totals 16 residues.

This chain uses TRBV6-1 with TRBJ1-6; TRBD1 aligns across 8 bases. V dropped 3 bases and J dropped 10; count of bases not matched to a gene: 5. Germline CDR1 is MNHNS and CDR2 is SASEGT. The CDR3 sequence is 14 residues long. CDR3 amino acids: CASSERTGSSPLHF. As DNA, the CDR3 is TGTGCCAGCAGTGAGAGGACAGGGTCCTCACCCCTCCACTTT.

The rearrangement joins TRBV7-3 to TRBJ2-3; TRBD2 agrees at 7 bases. The trim removed 5 bases at V and 0 bases at J, leaving 2 bases unmatched. CDR1 and CDR2 from the germline V gene are SGHTA and FQGTGA. The CDR3 has 14 residues. The CDR3 nucleotides are TGTGCCAGCAGCGCGCGGGGGAGCACAGATACGCAGTATTTT. This gives the protein CASSARGSTDTQYF.

The V and J genes are TRBV29-1 and TRBJ1-5; D unresolved. V lost 4 bases to trimming and J lost 1 base, with 8 bases between them. The CDR3 is made up of 13 amino acids. Looked up from germline, CDR1 is SQVTM and CDR2 is ANQGSEA. The CDR3 region is CSVGSGSNQPQHF. CDR3 DNA: TGCAGCGTTGGCAGCGGGAGCAATCAGCCCCAGCATTTT.

Only one count was recorded for this clone. The chain couples TRBV6-5 to TRBJ2-1; a possible D gene is TRBD2 (6 bases). The CDR3 runs 11 residues. Deletions cut 8 bases from V and 8 bases from J, with 10 bases between. Germline lookup yields CDR1 MNHEY and CDR2 SVGAGI. The CDR3 nucleotides are TGTGCCAGCCTGGAGGGGTATGAGCAGTTCTTC. Its translation is CASLEGYEQFF.

V and J are TRBV19 and TRBJ1-5; no reliable D call. The germline V gene has CDR1 LNHDA and CDR2 SQIVND (reference sequence). The V end was cut by 5 bases, the J end by 5 bases, with 13 bases between. The CDR3 contains 14 residues. Here the CDR3 reads CASSWREVHQPQHF. The DNA for the CDR3 is TGTGCCAGTAGTTGGAGGGAGGTTCATCAGCCCCAGCATTTT.

V is TRBV11-3 and J is TRBJ2-3; D possibly corresponds to TRBD2 (5 bases). Trimming removed 5 bases at V and 7 bases at J, with 16 bases between. The CDR3 length is 14 residues. Germline lookup yields CDR1 SGHNT and CDR2 YENEEA. For the CDR3, the DNA is TGTGCCAGCAGCCCTCTGGGAGAGAGGCATACGCAGTATTTT. The encoded protein is CASSPLGERHTQYF.

This clone was recorded once. The chain employs TRBV11-2 and TRBJ2-1; 8 nucleotides align to TRBD2. V lost 5 bases and J lost 6; bases outside the gene matches: 9. Per the germline V gene, CDR1 is SGHAT and CDR2 is FQNNGV. This CDR3 has 15 amino acids. CDR3 protein: CASSPLAEAINEQFF. DNA of the CDR3: TGTGCCAGCAGCCCACTAGCGGAGGCTATCAATGAGCAGTTCTTC. The full variable domain, rest sourced from reference TRBV11-2 and TRBJ2-1, is EAGVAQSPRYKIIEKRQSVAFWCNPISGHATLYWYQQILGQGPKLLIQFQNNGVVDDSQLPKDRFSAERLKGVDSTLKIQPAKLEDSAVYLCASSPLAEAINEQFFGPGTRLTVL.

The chain links TRBV18 to TRBJ1-4; TRBD1 might be the D (5 bases). The CDR3 has 15 residues. V was cut by 2 bases and J by 0 bases, with 7 bases left in between. Germline CDR1 is KGHSH and CDR2 is LQKENI. CDR3 residues: CASSPTRATNEKLFF. In DNA, the CDR3 is TGTGCCAGCTCACCAACCAGGGCAACTAATGAAAAACTGTTTTTT.

This chain connects TRBV7-6 to TRBJ2-5; tentatively, D is TRBD2 (6 bases). Trimming cost V 5 bases and J 9 bases, with 16 bases left between them. The CDR3 has 13 amino acids. Looked up from germline, CDR1 is SGHVS and CDR2 is FNYEAQ. The CDR3: CASSAGPYMAQYF. CDR3 nucleotides: TGTGCCAGCAGCGCGGGACCGTACATGGCCCAGTACTTC.

The chain recombines TRBV30 with TRBJ2-1, with 12 bases aligning to TRBD2. The CDR3 length is 18 residues. Per germline, CDR1 GTSNPN and CDR2 SVGIG (reference sequence). Trimming cost V 8 bases and J 0 bases; bases outside gene matches: 14. The chain's CDR3 is CAGTGASGRGGSYNEQFF. The CDR3 nucleotides are TGTGCCGGGACGGGTGCTAGCGGGAGGGGGGGCTCCTACAATGAGCAGTTCTTC.

The chain recombines TRBV7-9 with TRBJ1-1; possible D gene TRBD1, 6 bases. V dropped 5 bases and J dropped 1 base, with 14 bases sitting between them. Germline values: CDR1 SEHNR, CDR2 FQNEAQ (reference sequence). CDR3 length: 15 residues. DNA of the CDR3: TGTGCCAGCAGCCAAAGCAGGGGTCAGAACACTGAAGCTTTCTTT. As protein: CASSQSRGQNTEAFF. Full variable domain (outside the CDR3, taken from reference TRBV7-9 and TRBJ1-1): DTGVSQNPRHKITKRGQNVTFRCDPISEHNRLYWYRQTLGQGPEFLTYFQNEAQLEKSRLLSDRFSAERPKGSFSTLEIQRTEQGDSAMYLCASSQSRGQNTEAFFGQGTRLTVV.

This sequence joins TRBV25-1 and TRBJ1-1; 8 positions match TRBD1. Losses at the gene ends were 6 bases for V and 1 base for J; bases not matched to a gene: 4. There are 14 residues in the CDR3. CDR1 is MGHDK and CDR2 is SYGVNS in the germline V gene. CDR3 amino acids: CASSQDRGNTEAFF. The CDR3 coding sequence is TGTGCCAGCAGCCAAGACAGGGGGAACACTGAAGCTTTCTTT.

The V gene is TRBV4-2, the J gene TRBJ2-7, with 13 bases fitting TRBD2. The J segment lost 4 bases and the V segment lost 2 bases, leaving 11 bases of the junction unmatched. This CDR3 has 18 amino acids. CDR1 and CDR2 from the germline V gene are LGHNA and YNFKEQ. The chain's CDR3 is CASSQSGTSGNPRYEQYF. CDR3 DNA: TGTGCCAGCAGCCAATCCGGGACTAGCGGGAACCCTAGGTACGAGCAGTACTTC.

The chain joins TRBV19 to TRBJ1-5, with TRBD1 identical over 7 bases. Germline values: CDR1 LNHDA, CDR2 SQIVND (reference sequence). CDR3 size: 14 residues. The junction had 6 bases not matched to a gene; V was cut back by 5 bases and J by 5 bases. The CDR3 DNA reads as TGTGCCAGTAGTGCACGACAGGGCGATCAGCCCCAGCATTTT. Its protein is CASSARQGDQPQHF.

This clone was detected only once. V and J are TRBV18 and TRBJ2-1; 9 bases align to TRBD1. Trimming took 4 bases from V and 6 from J; bases not matched to a gene: 7. The CDR3 totals 15 residues. The germline CDR1 and CDR2 sequences are KGHSH and LQKENI. In DNA, the CDR3 is TGTGCCAGCTCACTTAGTAGGACAGGGGCCAATGAGCAGTTCTTC. Translated, it gives CASSLSRTGANEQFF.